This paragraph covers one T cell receptor beta chain sequence. Its target is unknown. The source of the sample is a study of T-cell memory formation after mild COVID-19. Background on the study: In these data, TCR clusters were largely donor specific.

This CDR3 region has 15 residues. The V segment lost 3 bases and the J segment 7 bases; nucleotides outside the gene matches: 2. CDR1 and CDR2 from the germline V gene are KGHDR and SFDVKD. General study results and limits: Day 15 to 85 contracting clones showed balanced CD4/CD8; later expanders leaned CD4+. Several responding clones turned up in pre-infection memory, indicating that cross-reactive memory may have taken part.

TCR alpha and TCR beta cDNA libraries carrying sample barcodes and UMIs came from 5'RACE with constant-segment primers. TCRdb recomputed calls from the 5' RACE reads with MiXCR, one row per CDR3 protein. Counted here are approximately 440,000 distinct CDR3 sequences, over 15% occurring once; the ten biggest clones make up about 8.1%. This chain joins TRBV24-1 and TRBJ2-1, with 13 bases that match TRBD2. The source material was PBMCs or a T cell subset sorted from them (not recorded which). This receptor was identified in an adult woman who had mild COVID-19 (a few samples of this study predate the infection). Cell type and time point are not known. The CDR3 reads CATSDRTSGRNEQFF. The CDR3 coding sequence is TGTGCCACCAGTGATAGGACTAGCGGGAGAAATGAGCAGTTCTTC.